Reported below is one TCR beta chain. A read error may be the cause here, since a much bigger clone is one base away. The treatment here: some 20 received Ad26.COV2.S at low or high dose, single or two shots; several received placebo; per-sample allocation not given. The samples were gathered on day 63 after the first injection of vaccine or placebo. Cohort 1b enrolled adults aged 18-55 years in Boston. The sample belongs to a study of Ad26.COV2.S vaccination and SARS-CoV-2 variants. CDR3 length: 13 residues. The germline V and J ends were trimmed by 6 bases and 0 bases, with 6 bases remaining between them. Measured with immunoSEQ multiplex PCR; TCRdb has only the in-frame clones, and not every one. Altogether 200,000 to 250,000 clones are present, roughly 90% being singletons, with the ten largest covering around 10%.

The chain carries TRBV12-3 or TRBV12-4 and TRBJ1-5; tentatively, D is TRBD1 (5 bases). The receptor's source is a person aged 18 to 65 who received the Ad26.COV2.S COVID-19 vaccine or a placebo. The sequences come from peripheral blood, collected in a trial of Ad26.COV2.S vaccine versus placebo. CDR3 bases: TGTGCCAGCAGACAGGATAGCAATCAGCCCCAGCATTTT. It specifies CASRQDSNQPQHF.